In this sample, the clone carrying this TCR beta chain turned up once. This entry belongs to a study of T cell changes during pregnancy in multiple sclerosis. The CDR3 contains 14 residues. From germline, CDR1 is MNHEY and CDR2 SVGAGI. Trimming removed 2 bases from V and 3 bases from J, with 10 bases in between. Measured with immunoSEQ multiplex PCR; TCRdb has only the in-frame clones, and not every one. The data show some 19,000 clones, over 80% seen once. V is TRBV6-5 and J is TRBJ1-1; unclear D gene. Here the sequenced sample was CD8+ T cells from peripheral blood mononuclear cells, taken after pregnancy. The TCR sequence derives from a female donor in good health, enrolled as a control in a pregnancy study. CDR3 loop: CASSYPGLDTEAFF. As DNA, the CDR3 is TGTGCCAGCAGTTACCCCGGGTTGGACACTGAAGCTTTCTTT.